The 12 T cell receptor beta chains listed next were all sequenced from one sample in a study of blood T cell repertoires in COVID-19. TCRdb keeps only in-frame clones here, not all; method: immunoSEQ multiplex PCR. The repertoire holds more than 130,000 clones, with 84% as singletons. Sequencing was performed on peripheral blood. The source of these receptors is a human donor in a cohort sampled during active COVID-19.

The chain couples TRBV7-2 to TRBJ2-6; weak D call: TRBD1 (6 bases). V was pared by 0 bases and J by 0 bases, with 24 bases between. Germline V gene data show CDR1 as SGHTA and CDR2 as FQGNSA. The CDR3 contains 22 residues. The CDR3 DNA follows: TGTGCCAGCAGCTTAGCTAGGGTTCAGGGGCGTTTACCAAGCTCTGGGGCCAACGTCCTGACTTTC. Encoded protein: CASSLARVQGRLPSSGANVLTF. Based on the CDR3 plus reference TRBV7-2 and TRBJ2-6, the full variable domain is GAGVSQSPSNKVTEKGKDVELRCDPISGHTALYWYRQSLGQGLEFLIYFQGNSAPDKSGLPSDRFSAERTGGSVSTLTIQRTQQEDSAVYLCASSLARVQGRLPSSGANVLTFGAGSRLTVL.

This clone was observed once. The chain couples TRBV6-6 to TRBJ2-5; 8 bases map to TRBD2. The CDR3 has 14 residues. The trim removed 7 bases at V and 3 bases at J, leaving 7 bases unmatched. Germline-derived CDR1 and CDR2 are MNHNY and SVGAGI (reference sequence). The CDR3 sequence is CASIPGGSEETQYF. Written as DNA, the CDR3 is TGTGCCAGCATCCCGGGGGGGAGTGAAGAGACCCAGTACTTC.

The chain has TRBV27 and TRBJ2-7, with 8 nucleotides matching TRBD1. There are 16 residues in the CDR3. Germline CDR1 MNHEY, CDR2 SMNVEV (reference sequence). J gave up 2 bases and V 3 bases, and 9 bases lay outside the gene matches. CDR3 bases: TGTGCCAGCAGTTTGAGACCACAGGGGGTTCCCTACGAGCAGTACTTC. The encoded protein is CASSLRPQGVPYEQYF.

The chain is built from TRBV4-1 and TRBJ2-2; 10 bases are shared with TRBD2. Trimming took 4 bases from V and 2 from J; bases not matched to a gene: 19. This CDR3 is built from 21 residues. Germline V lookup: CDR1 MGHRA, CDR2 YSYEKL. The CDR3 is CASSPSAVPRRLAGNTGELFF. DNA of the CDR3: TGCGCCAGCAGCCCCTCAGCCGTCCCTAGAAGACTAGCGGGTAACACCGGGGAGCTGTTTTTT.

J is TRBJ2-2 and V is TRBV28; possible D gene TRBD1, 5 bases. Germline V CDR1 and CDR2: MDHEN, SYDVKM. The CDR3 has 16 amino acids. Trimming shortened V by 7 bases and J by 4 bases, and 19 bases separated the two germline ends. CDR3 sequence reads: CASKRHAGIVTGELFF. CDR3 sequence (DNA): TGTGCCAGCAAGCGTCATGCAGGGATAGTCACCGGGGAGCTGTTTTTT.

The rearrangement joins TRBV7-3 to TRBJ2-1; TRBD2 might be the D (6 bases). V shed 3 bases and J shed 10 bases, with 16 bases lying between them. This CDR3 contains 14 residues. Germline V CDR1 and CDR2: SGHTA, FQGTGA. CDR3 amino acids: CASSFGGPGAEQFF. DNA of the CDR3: TGTGCCAGCAGCTTCGGGGGACCCGGAGCCGAGCAGTTCTTC.

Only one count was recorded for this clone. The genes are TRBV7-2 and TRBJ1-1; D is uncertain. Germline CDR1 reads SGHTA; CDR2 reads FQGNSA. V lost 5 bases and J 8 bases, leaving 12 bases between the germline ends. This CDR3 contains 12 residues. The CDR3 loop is CASSHARGEAFF. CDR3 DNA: TGTGCCAGCAGCCACGCCCGAGGAGAAGCTTTCTTT.

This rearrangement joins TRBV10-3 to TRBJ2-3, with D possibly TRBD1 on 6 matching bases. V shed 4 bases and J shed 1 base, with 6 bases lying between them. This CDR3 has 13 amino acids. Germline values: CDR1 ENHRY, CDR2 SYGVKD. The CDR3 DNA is TGTGCCATCAGTGGGACAGGCACAGATACGCAGTATTTT. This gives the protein CAISGTGTDTQYF.

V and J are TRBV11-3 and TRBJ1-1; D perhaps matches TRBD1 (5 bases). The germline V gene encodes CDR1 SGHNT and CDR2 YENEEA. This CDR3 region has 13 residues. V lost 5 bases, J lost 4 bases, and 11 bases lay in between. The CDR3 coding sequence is TGTGCCAGCAGCCGGGGGATGGGCACTGAAGCTTTCTTT. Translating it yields CASSRGMGTEAFF.

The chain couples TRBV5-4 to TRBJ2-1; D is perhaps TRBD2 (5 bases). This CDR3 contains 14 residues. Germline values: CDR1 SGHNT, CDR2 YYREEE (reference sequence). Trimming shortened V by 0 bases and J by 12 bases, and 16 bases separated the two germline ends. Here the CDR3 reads CASSLAQQLEGQFF. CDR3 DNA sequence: TGTGCCAGCAGCTTGGCACAGCAACTTGAGGGGCAGTTCTTC. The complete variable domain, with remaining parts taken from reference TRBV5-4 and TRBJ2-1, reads ETGVTQSPTHLIKTRGQQVTLRCSSQSGHNTVSWYQQALGQGPQFIFQYYREEENGRGNFPPRFSGLQFPNYSSELNVNALELDDSALYLCASSLAQQLEGQFFGPGTRLTVL.

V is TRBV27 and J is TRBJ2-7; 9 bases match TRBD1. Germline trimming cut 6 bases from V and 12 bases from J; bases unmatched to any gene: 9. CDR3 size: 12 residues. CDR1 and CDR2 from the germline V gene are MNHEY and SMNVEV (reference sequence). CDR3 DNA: TGTGCCAGCAGCCCGGACAGGGGAATTCTGTACTTC. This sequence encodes CASSPDRGILYF.

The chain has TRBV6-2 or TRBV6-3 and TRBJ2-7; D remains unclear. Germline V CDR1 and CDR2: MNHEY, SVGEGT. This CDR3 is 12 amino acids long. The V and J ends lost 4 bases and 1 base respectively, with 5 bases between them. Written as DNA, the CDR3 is TGTGCCAGCAGTTCCTTATCCTACGAGCAGTACTTC. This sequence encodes CASSSLSYEQYF.